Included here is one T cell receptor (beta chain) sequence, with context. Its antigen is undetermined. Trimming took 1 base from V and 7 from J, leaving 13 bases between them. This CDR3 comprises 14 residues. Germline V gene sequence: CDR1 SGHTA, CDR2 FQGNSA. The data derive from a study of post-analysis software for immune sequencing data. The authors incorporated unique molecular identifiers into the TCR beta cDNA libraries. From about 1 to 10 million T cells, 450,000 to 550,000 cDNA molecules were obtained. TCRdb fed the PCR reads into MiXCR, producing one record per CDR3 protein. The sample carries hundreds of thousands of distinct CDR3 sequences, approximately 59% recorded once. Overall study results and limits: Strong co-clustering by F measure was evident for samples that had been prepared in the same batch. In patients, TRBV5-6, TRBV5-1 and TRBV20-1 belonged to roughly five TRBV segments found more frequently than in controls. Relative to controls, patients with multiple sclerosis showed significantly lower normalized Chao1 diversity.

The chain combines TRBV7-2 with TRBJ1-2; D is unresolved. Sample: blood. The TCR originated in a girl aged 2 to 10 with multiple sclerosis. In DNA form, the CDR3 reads TGTGCCAGCAGCTTAGTCAGCCAGTTCAGTGGCTACACCTTC. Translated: CASSLVSQFSGYTF.